Listed here are 32 T cell receptor beta chains from one sample, sequenced in a study of identical twins (dated by TCRdb to the mid-2010s). Library preparation was by 5' RACE. TCRdb records Illumina HiSeq 2000 as the sequencer. TCRdb applied fastp at Q25 and MiXCR to the public reads, then kept only in-frame beta chains. Rows merge per CDR3 protein into single entries with the most common DNA and genes. Present in this sample are 600,000 to 850,000 distinct CDR3 sequences, 18% of which were seen just once. Over 10% of the sample is held by the ten biggest clonotypes. Separately, the same data were catalogued under a study of T cells expressing NK-cell markers.

Sequencing used PBMCs. The receptors shown here come from a woman aged 18 to 35 in good health.

The chain links TRBV3-1 to TRBJ2-3; D is unclear. V dropped 0 bases and J dropped 3 bases, with 7 bases sitting between them. Germline assignment: CDR1 LGHDT and CDR2 YNNKEL (reference sequence). The CDR3 has 14 amino acids. The CDR3 region has the DNA TGTGCCAGCAGCCAAGAGAAAGCTACAGATACGCAGTATTTT. Its protein product is CASSQEKATDTQYF.

In nucleotides, the CDR3 is TGCAGTGCTAGAGATTTCCCAGAACCCTACGAGCAGTACTTC. This sequence encodes CSARDFPEPYEQYF. The chain carries TRBV20-1 and TRBJ2-7, with no clear D. The CDR3 length is 14 residues. V was pared by 0 bases and J by 2 bases, with 11 bases between. Germline CDR1 is DFQATT and CDR2 is SNEGSKA (reference sequence).

The rearrangement uses TRBV20-1 and TRBJ2-7; D possibly corresponds to TRBD1 (6 bases). Germline CDR1 reads DFQATT; CDR2 reads SNEGSKA (reference sequence). The V end lost 5 bases, the J end lost 2 bases, and 19 bases lay between the germline ends. The CDR3 is 15 amino acids. The CDR3 region is CSALWGRDGTYEQYF. CDR3 in DNA: TGCAGTGCTCTCTGGGGGCGAGACGGAACCTACGAGCAGTACTTC.

This clonotype was seen repeatedly, ten times or more. The chain joins TRBV7-9 to TRBJ2-5; D is unresolved. This CDR3 is 10 amino acids long. The V end was cut by 5 bases, the J end by 3 bases, with 1 base between. CDR1 and CDR2 from the germline V gene are SEHNR and FQNEAQ (reference sequence). CDR3 coding DNA: TGTGCCAGCAGCAAAGAGACCCAGTACTTC. Its protein product is CASSKETQYF.

This chain uses TRBV7-9 with TRBJ2-1; 9 nucleotides line up with TRBD1. The CDR3 has 16 residues. CDR1 is SEHNR and CDR2 is FQNEAQ in the germline V gene (reference sequence). Germline trimming cut 5 bases from V and 2 bases from J; bases unmatched to any gene: 7. CDR3 residues: CASSPMRDRAYNEQFF. CDR3 coding DNA: TGTGCCAGCAGCCCTATGCGGGACAGGGCCTACAATGAGCAGTTCTTC. Full variable domain (missing parts from reference TRBV7-9 and TRBJ2-1): DTGVSQNPRHKITKRGQNVTFRCDPISEHNRLYWYRQTLGQGPEFLTYFQNEAQLEKSRLLSDRFSAERPKGSFSTLEIQRTEQGDSAMYLCASSPMRDRAYNEQFFGPGTRLTVL.

The chain joins TRBV7-2 to TRBJ2-5, with 11 bases aligning to TRBD2. This CDR3 spans 16 amino acids. Losses at the gene ends were 5 bases for V and 4 bases for J; bases not matched to a gene: 9. Germline CDR1 and CDR2: SGHTA and FQGNSA. CDR3 sequence: CASSDVAGGDRETQYF. For the CDR3, the DNA is TGTGCCAGCAGCGATGTAGCGGGGGGGGACCGAGAGACCCAGTACTTC.

CDR3 loop: CASSLSGGGGNEQFF. The CDR3 bases are TGTGCCAGCAGCTTAAGCGGGGGGGGCGGGAATGAGCAGTTCTTC. The chain joins TRBV7-2 to TRBJ2-1, with 10 positions matching TRBD2. V was pared by 2 bases and J by 7 bases, with 5 bases of the junction left unmatched. The CDR3 contains 15 residues. Looked up from germline, CDR1 is SGHTA and CDR2 is FQGNSA. Based on the CDR3 plus reference TRBV7-2 and TRBJ2-1, the full variable domain is GAGVSQSPSNKVTEKGKDVELRCDPISGHTALYWYRQSLGQGLEFLIYFQGNSAPDKSGLPSDRFSAERTGGSVSTLTIQRTQQEDSAVYLCASSLSGGGGNEQFFGPGTRLTVL.

In its sample, this clonotype was seen many times. The chain combines TRBV13 with TRBJ2-1; 8 bases map to TRBD2. CDR1 is PRHDT and CDR2 is FYEKMQ in the germline V gene (reference sequence). After removal of 6 bases from V and 0 bases from J, the junction contained 4 bases not matched to a gene. The CDR3 runs to 15 residues. CDR3 bases: TGTGCCAGCAGAGAAAGCGGGGGCTCCTACAATGAGCAGTTCTTC. Translating gives CASRESGGSYNEQFF.

This chain joins TRBV24-1 and TRBJ1-5; no definite D call. Trimming removed 3 bases at V and 6 bases at J, with 8 bases between. This CDR3 comprises 13 residues. The germline V gene has CDR1 KGHDR and CDR2 SFDVKD. CDR3 DNA: TGTGCCACCAGTGATACAGTGCCTCAGCCCCAGCATTTT. The encoded protein is CATSDTVPQPQHF.

The chain uses TRBV7-2 and TRBJ1-1; TRBD1 aligns across 7 bases. Germline loops: CDR1 SGHTA, CDR2 FQGNSA. This CDR3 contains 14 residues. Trimming took 6 bases from V and 6 from J; bases not matched to a gene: 10. The CDR3 nucleotides read TGTGCCAGCAGGCTCAACAGGGGATGGGCTGAAGCTTTCTTT. It translates to CASRLNRGWAEAFF.

This clonotype was detected a few times. The genes are TRBV7-6 and TRBJ2-1; D remains ambiguous. This CDR3 comprises 13 residues. The germline V gene encodes CDR1 SGHVS and CDR2 FNYEAQ. The germline V and J ends were trimmed by 1 base and 8 bases, with 9 bases remaining between them. As DNA, the CDR3 is TGTGCCAGCAGCTTAGAGGGATGGGATGAGCAGTTCTTC. Translated, it gives CASSLEGWDEQFF.

The DNA for the CDR3 is TGCGCCAGCAGCCCCGATTGGGGCACCGGGGAGCTGTTTTTT. It specifies CASSPDWGTGELFF. This sequence joins TRBV5-1 and TRBJ2-2; the D is unclear. CDR1 SGHRS and CDR2 YFSETQ come from the germline V gene. V lost 4 bases, J lost 4 bases, and 11 bases lay in between. This CDR3 region has 14 residues. The complete variable domain, with remaining parts taken from reference TRBV5-1 and TRBJ2-2, reads KAGVTQTPRYLIKTRGQQVTLSCSPISGHRSVSWYQQTPGQGLQFLFEYFSETQRNKGNFPGRFSGRQFSNSRSEMNVSTLELGDSALYLCASSPDWGTGELFFGEGSRLTVL.

In its sample, this clonotype was seen a few times. The genes are TRBV5-1 and TRBJ1-2, with 7 bases that match TRBD1. V shed 2 bases and J 4 bases; nucleotides not matched to a gene: 2. CDR1 and CDR2 (germline): SGHRS, YFSETQ. This CDR3 is built from 13 residues. The CDR3 sequence: CASSFDRAYGYTF. CDR3 nucleotide sequence: TGCGCCAGCAGCTTCGACAGGGCCTATGGCTACACCTTC.

As to this clonotype: The junction departs from the called germline gene at one end, perhaps through a read error. The chain uses TRBV20-1 and TRBJ2-7; D perhaps matches TRBD2 (6 bases). This CDR3 has 14 residues. From germline, CDR1 is DFQATT and CDR2 SNEGSKA (reference sequence). The CDR3 here is CSAREVGSSYEQYF. CDR3 coding DNA: TGCAGTGCCAGAGAGGTCGGGAGCTCCTACGAGCAGTACTTC.

The rearrangement joins TRBV6-2 or TRBV6-3 to TRBJ2-7; D is tentatively TRBD1 or TRBD2 (6 bases each). CDR3 length equals 14 residues. V lost 1 base and J lost 5, with 12 bases in between. Germline V gives CDR1 MNHEY, CDR2 SVGEGT. This chain's CDR3 is CASSYWRGVHEQYF. The CDR3 DNA is TGTGCCAGCAGTTACTGGAGGGGGGTCCACGAGCAGTACTTC.

This clonotype was observed a few times. The J gene is TRBJ1-4, the V gene TRBV4-2; the D gene is possibly TRBD1 (5 bases). V was pared by 2 bases and J by 0 bases, with 19 bases between. This CDR3 region has 19 residues. Germline-derived CDR1 and CDR2 are LGHNA and YNFKEQ. The CDR3 DNA reads as TGTGCCAGCAGCCAAATTAAAAAGGCGGACAAGACAACTAATGAAAAACTGTTTTTT. Amino acid sequence: CASSQIKKADKTTNEKLFF.

J is TRBJ1-2 and V is TRBV20-1; D unresolved. Germline CDR1 reads DFQATT; CDR2 reads SNEGSKA (reference sequence). Trimming took 0 bases from V and 8 from J, leaving 19 bases between them. The CDR3 spans 15 residues. As DNA, the CDR3 is TGCAGTGCTAGAGACGGATCCGGGATGCGCCGGGGCTACACCTTC. Its protein is CSARDGSGMRRGYTF.

This clonotype was observed a single time. The chain is built from TRBV20-1 and TRBJ1-1, with no clear D. Germline assignment: CDR1 DFQATT and CDR2 SNEGSKA (reference sequence). V lost 6 bases, J lost 6 bases, and 20 bases lay in between. This CDR3 is built from 14 residues. CDR3: CSARGEGGGAEAFF. CDR3 sequence (DNA): TGCAGTGCCCGGGGAGAGGGAGGCGGCGCTGAAGCTTTCTTT.

The chain carries TRBV5-8 and TRBJ1-1; D is uncertain. V was clipped by 1 base and J by 8 bases, with 12 bases between them. CDR3 size: 13 residues. The germline V gene encodes CDR1 SGHTS and CDR2 YDEGEE. CDR3 residues: CASSLLQASEAFF. CDR3 nucleotides: TGTGCCAGCAGCTTGCTTCAGGCCTCAGAAGCTTTCTTT. The whole variable domain, remainder taken from reference TRBV5-8 and TRBJ1-1, is EAGVTQSPTHLIKTRGQQATLRCSPISGHTSVYWYQQALGLGLQFLLWYDEGEERNRGNFPPRFSGRQFPNYSSELNVNALELEDSALYLCASSLLQASEAFFGQGTRLTVV.

This clonotype was recorded at least ten times. In nucleotides, the CDR3 is TGTGCCAGCAGTTTAGGGCCCGGGGGATTCCAGCCCCAGCATTTT. Protein product: CASSLGPGGFQPQHF. The gene calls are TRBV12-3 or TRBV12-4 and TRBJ1-5, with a weak D call TRBD1 (5 bases). The CDR3 consists of 15 residues. The germline V and J ends were trimmed by 1 base and 7 bases, with 14 bases remaining between them.

The chain couples TRBV4-3 to TRBJ2-7; D possibly uses TRBD1 or TRBD2 (5 bases each). The CDR3 has 16 residues. Trimming cost V 3 bases and J 2 bases, with 17 bases left between them. Germline V gene data show CDR1 as LGHNA and CDR2 as YSLEER. The CDR3 region is CASSQGWFRGPYEQYF. Written as DNA, the CDR3 is TGCGCCAGCAGCCAGGGGTGGTTTCGGGGCCCCTACGAGCAGTACTTC.

About this clonotype itself: One end of the junction is discordant with germline, which a read error may explain. The chain carries TRBV5-1 and TRBJ2-2, with D maybe TRBD1 (5 bases). The CDR3 contains 13 residues. The V gene's germline CDR1 is SGHRS and CDR2 YFSETQ. CDR3 bases: TGCGCCAGTTCAGGGTCCAACAGCGGGGAGCTGTTTTTT. Its translation is CASSGSNSGELFF.

The genes are TRBV15 and TRBJ1-1; D is ambiguous. The CDR3 loop spans 13 amino acids. V lost 5 bases and J 1 base, leaving 8 bases between the germline ends. CDR1 and CDR2 (germline): LNHNV, YYDKDF (reference sequence). This chain's CDR3 is CATSGRRNTEAFF. DNA for the CDR3: TGTGCCACCAGCGGTAGAAGGAACACTGAAGCTTTCTTT.

This clonotype has just a few counts. The genes are TRBV7-9 and TRBJ2-2; perhaps TRBD1 as D (5 bases). There are 14 residues in the CDR3. With 1 base removed from V and 8 bases from J, the gap between germline ends came to 11 bases. The germline V gene encodes CDR1 SEHNR and CDR2 FQNEAQ (reference sequence). The CDR3 reads CASSLVPGKGELFF. CDR3 coding DNA: TGTGCCAGCAGCTTAGTTCCAGGGAAAGGGGAGCTGTTTTTT. The whole variable domain, remainder taken from reference TRBV7-9 and TRBJ2-2, is DTGVSQNPRHKITKRGQNVTFRCDPISEHNRLYWYRQTLGQGPEFLTYFQNEAQLEKSRLLSDRFSAERPKGSFSTLEIQRTEQGDSAMYLCASSLVPGKGELFFGEGSRLTVL.

This chain links TRBV20-1 with TRBJ2-4; D tentatively reads TRBD1 or TRBD2 (5 bases each). CDR3 length: 15 residues. The germline V gene has CDR1 DFQATT and CDR2 SNEGSKA (reference sequence). V lost 4 bases to trimming and J lost 7 bases, with 20 bases between them. The CDR3 coding sequence is TGCAGTGCTATATCCAGGGAGCGCTCGTCGAACATTCAGTACTTC. It is translated as CSAISRERSSNIQYF.

The CDR3 DNA sequence: TGCAGCGTACTACTCAGCGGGATCGAGACCCAGTACTTC. It is translated as CSVLLSGIETQYF. This chain joins TRBV29-1 and TRBJ2-5, with TRBD2 identical over 7 bases. This CDR3 contains 13 residues. The V and J ends lost 6 bases and 5 bases, in that order; junction bases with no gene match: 9. Germline CDR1 SQVTM, CDR2 ANQGSEA. Looking up the rest from reference TRBV29-1 and TRBJ2-5 gives the full variable domain: SAVISQKPSRDICQRGTSLTIQCQVDSQVTMMFWYRQQPGQSLTLIATANQGSEATYESGFVIDKFPISRPNLTFSTLTVSNMSPEDSSIYLCSVLLSGIETQYFGPGTRLLVL.

The rearrangement joins TRBV12-3 or TRBV12-4 to TRBJ1-2, with 7 bases matching TRBD1. With V trimmed by 5 bases and J by 6 bases, 6 bases remained unmatched. This CDR3 has 13 residues. The CDR3 loop reads CASSETGLNGYTF. The CDR3 coding sequence is TGTGCCAGCAGTGAGACAGGGTTGAATGGCTACACCTTC.

The chain combines TRBV5-1 with TRBJ2-5, with TRBD2 identical over 8 bases. Germline V gives CDR1 SGHRS, CDR2 YFSETQ. The CDR3 sequence is 14 residues long. The V gene end was trimmed by 4 bases and the J gene end by 3 bases; junction bases not matched to a gene: 5. The chain's CDR3 is CASSLYSGKETQYF. In DNA form, the CDR3 reads TGCGCCAGCAGCCTTTATAGCGGGAAAGAGACCCAGTACTTC.

The chain joins TRBV10-3 to TRBJ1-4, with D hard to call. The CDR3 runs to 16 residues. CDR1 and CDR2 (germline): ENHRY, SYGVKD. The V and J ends lost 0 bases and 8 bases respectively, with 16 bases between them. CDR3 nucleotides: TGTGCCATCAGTGAGTCTCTGAGAGGGTCGGCGGAAAAACTGTTTTTT. It codes for CAISESLRGSAEKLFF.

Many counts were recorded for this clonotype. The J gene is TRBJ1-1, the V gene TRBV5-1; D gene uncertain. V was pared by 1 base and J by 4 bases, with 14 bases between. The CDR3 is 15 residues long. Per germline, CDR1 SGHRS and CDR2 YFSETQ. In DNA, the CDR3 is TGCGCCAGCAGCTTGTCGTTGGGCATGCCCACTGAAGCTTTCTTT. It is translated as CASSLSLGMPTEAFF.

This sequence joins TRBV12-3 or TRBV12-4 and TRBJ1-2; 8 bases agree with TRBD1. CDR3 length: 15 amino acids. The junction had 9 bases not matched to a gene; V was cut back by 5 bases and J by 4 bases. CDR3 residues: CASSPKGTGGYGYTF. The CDR3 DNA reads TGTGCCAGCAGTCCCAAGGGGACAGGTGGCTATGGCTACACCTTC.

This chain links TRBV12-3 or TRBV12-4 with TRBJ2-7, with D unresolved. V lost 11 bases to trimming and J lost 7 bases, with 21 bases between them. CDR3 length: 13 amino acids. In DNA form, the CDR3 reads TGTGCCGGATTGACCAACTTAATGGAAGAGCAGTACTTC. Encoded protein: CAGLTNLMEEQYF.